The next 32 T cell receptor beta chains were all read from a single sample in a study of blood T cell repertoires in COVID-19. Profiling relied on immunoSEQ multiplex PCR, and the TCRdb table lists in-frame clones only, not all of them. Here the sample spans roughly 50,000 clones, over 80% being singletons. The sequencing sample was made of peripheral blood. These TCRs come from a human donor in a cohort sampled during active COVID-19.

The gene calls are TRBV5-1 and TRBJ1-2; D is undetermined. The CDR3 consists of 11 residues. V shed 7 bases and J shed 3 bases, with 7 bases lying between them. Germline values: CDR1 SGHRS, CDR2 YFSETQ. The CDR3 here is CASGEDYGYTF. CDR3 bases: TGCGCCAGCGGGGAGGACTATGGCTACACCTTC.

V is TRBV19 and J is TRBJ1-5, with D possibly matching TRBD1 (5 bases). Germline CDR1 reads LNHDA; CDR2 reads SQIVND (reference sequence). Trimming shortened V by 6 bases and J by 7 bases, and 22 bases separated the two germline ends. The CDR3 has 16 amino acids. This chain's CDR3 is CASRTTEPGGRQPQHF. DNA for the CDR3: TGTGCCAGTAGGACCACGGAACCGGGGGGTCGGCAGCCCCAGCATTTT.

This clone was observed a few times. The rearrangement joins TRBV20-1 to TRBJ1-5; the D is unclear. Trimming shortened V by 3 bases and J by 4 bases, and 19 bases separated the two germline ends. Germline CDR1 is DFQATT and CDR2 is SNEGSKA (reference sequence). The CDR3 sequence is 16 residues long. This chain's CDR3 is CSASSPLPGVNQPQHF. DNA for the CDR3: TGCAGTGCTAGTTCCCCGCTGCCGGGAGTGAATCAGCCCCAGCATTTT.

The CDR3 nucleotides read TGTGCCAGCAGCCTTGACAGGGGCCCATCCTATTCACCCCTCCACTTT. Translating gives CASSLDRGPSYSPLHF. J is TRBJ1-6 and V is TRBV7-2, with 8 bases matching TRBD1. CDR1 is SGHTA, CDR2 FQGNSA, per germline. The length of the CDR3 is 16 residues. Trimming cost V 5 bases and J 8 bases; bases outside gene matches: 11.

The rearrangement uses TRBV3-1 (or the pseudogene TRBV3-2) and TRBJ1-1; TRBD1 matches 10 bases. V lost 3 bases to trimming and J lost 1 base; unmatched junction nucleotides: 14. The CDR3 contains 19 residues. CDR1 is LGHDT and CDR2 is YNNKEL in the germline V gene (reference sequence). The CDR3 reads CASSQRGLDRGHENTEAFF. Written as DNA, the CDR3 is TGTGCCAGCAGCCAGAGGGGTCTCGACAGGGGGCATGAGAACACTGAAGCTTTCTTT.

The chain uses TRBV7-2 and TRBJ2-5, with D possibly being TRBD1 (6 bases). CDR1 SGHTA and CDR2 FQGNSA come from the germline V gene. V gave up 3 bases and J gave up 1 base, with 15 bases separating them. The CDR3 consists of 16 residues. The CDR3 sequence is CASSLNLGQSQETQYF. Written as DNA, the CDR3 is TGTGCCAGCAGCTTGAACTTAGGACAGTCCCAAGAGACCCAGTACTTC.

The chain has TRBV4-2 and TRBJ1-1; TRBD1 might be the D (5 bases). The V end was cut by 4 bases, the J end by 0 bases, with 12 bases between. The germline V gene encodes CDR1 LGHNA and CDR2 YNFKEQ. The CDR3 consists of 15 residues. CDR3 protein: CASSLPGGLNTEAFF. In DNA, the CDR3 is TGTGCCAGCAGCCTTCCCGGGGGGTTGAACACTGAAGCTTTCTTT.

This chain links TRBV5-1 with TRBJ1-6; 9 bases are shared with TRBD1. The CDR3 consists of 15 residues. CDR1 is SGHRS, CDR2 YFSETQ, per germline. J was trimmed by 7 bases and V by 0 bases; bases with no gene match: 2. This CDR3 reads CASSLEGTGNSPLHF. The DNA of the CDR3 is TGCGCCAGCAGCTTGGAGGGGACAGGGAATTCACCCCTCCACTTT.

The CDR3 is CATSDTGRSSTEAFF. CDR3 coding DNA: TGTGCCACCAGTGATACCGGGAGAAGTAGCACTGAAGCTTTCTTT. V usage is TRBV24-1 and J usage is TRBJ1-1; D gene ambiguous. The germline CDR1 and CDR2 sequences are KGHDR and SFDVKD. The CDR3 loop spans 15 amino acids. V lost 3 bases and J lost 4, with 14 bases in between.

The rearrangement joins TRBV4-3 to TRBJ1-4; the match to TRBD1 covers 9 bases. V shed 4 bases and J 5 bases; nucleotides not matched to a gene: 5. The CDR3 spans 15 residues. Germline V gene data show CDR1 as LGHNA and CDR2 as YSLEER. This chain's CDR3 is CASSRGTGLNEKLFF. As DNA, the CDR3 is TGCGCCAGCAGCCGTGGGACAGGGCTGAATGAAAAACTGTTTTTT.

The gene calls are TRBV5-6 and TRBJ1-6, with TRBD1 as a possible D gene (5 bases). Germline CDR1 is SGHDT and CDR2 is YYEEEE. CDR3 length: 16 residues. Trimming left V 0 bases short and J 10 bases short, with 17 bases between. Here the CDR3 reads CASSLGQGGRRSPLHF. Here the CDR3 DNA reads TGTGCCAGCAGCTTGGGCCAGGGTGGAAGGAGATCACCCCTCCACTTT.

J is TRBJ1-1 and V is TRBV5-1, with a possible D match to TRBD1 (6 bases). Between the trimmed V and J ends, which lost 3 bases and 6 bases, there was a span of 18 bases. The CDR3 covers 15 residues. From germline, CDR1 is SGHRS and CDR2 YFSETQ. DNA of the CDR3: TGCGCCAGCAGCTCCCTAACAGGGAATGTCCCTGAAGCTTTCTTT. It specifies CASSSLTGNVPEAFF.

V is TRBV6-5 and J is TRBJ1-4, with 11 bases lining up with TRBD1. Germline CDR1 MNHEY, CDR2 SVGAGI. The trim removed 2 bases at V and 8 bases at J, leaving 1 base unmatched. The CDR3 has 14 amino acids. The CDR3 DNA reads as TGTGCCAGCAGTTACGGGACAGGGGGGGAAAAACTGTTTTTT. Its translation is CASSYGTGGEKLFF.

The chain combines TRBV5-1 with TRBJ2-3; 10 nucleotides agree with TRBD1. Germline CDR1 and CDR2: SGHRS and YFSETQ. This CDR3 comprises 15 residues. J was trimmed by 4 bases and V by 5 bases; bases with no gene match: 7. The CDR3 region is CASRRDRGNADTQYF. The CDR3 DNA follows: TGCGCCAGCAGGCGGGACAGGGGAAACGCAGATACGCAGTATTTT.

The V gene is TRBV6-6, the J gene TRBJ2-3, with TRBD1 matching 7 bases. This CDR3 has 16 residues. The J segment lost 1 base and the V segment lost 9 bases, leaving 13 bases of the junction unmatched. Germline values: CDR1 MNHNY, CDR2 SVGAGI (reference sequence). The CDR3 here is CASVPPDRVGTDTQYF. The CDR3 DNA follows: TGTGCCAGTGTACCCCCCGACAGGGTTGGCACAGATACGCAGTATTTT.

This clone was picked up a small number of times. V gene TRBV7-2 combines with J gene TRBJ1-2; tentative D call: TRBD1 (5 bases). CDR1 and CDR2 from the germline V gene are SGHTA and FQGNSA. The V end was cut by 1 base, the J end by 6 bases, with 15 bases between. This CDR3 has 15 amino acids. In nucleotides, the CDR3 is TGTGCCAGCAGCTTAGAGCGGGGCAGTAAGGATGGCTACACCTTC. It yields the protein CASSLERGSKDGYTF. Full variable domain (outside the CDR3, taken from reference TRBV7-2 and TRBJ1-2): GAGVSQSPSNKVTEKGKDVELRCDPISGHTALYWYRQSLGQGLEFLIYFQGNSAPDKSGLPSDRFSAERTGGSVSTLTIQRTQQEDSAVYLCASSLERGSKDGYTFGSGTRLTVV.

The CDR3 here is CASSQEGTGRYGYTF. CDR3 bases: TGTGCCAGCAGCCAAGAGGGGACAGGGAGGTATGGCTACACCTTC. This chain connects TRBV4-2 to TRBJ1-2, with 9 nucleotides matching TRBD1. Germline CDR1 reads LGHNA; CDR2 reads YNFKEQ. The CDR3 spans 15 residues. Losses at the gene ends were 0 bases for V and 5 bases for J; bases not matched to a gene: 4.

The V and J genes are TRBV5-1 and TRBJ2-7; no definite D call. Trimming took off 7 bases at V and 0 bases at J, with 14 bases between the two ends. Germline V gene lookup returns CDR1 SGHRS and CDR2 YFSETQ. The CDR3 loop spans 14 amino acids. CDR3 bases: TGCGCCAGCGCCTTTGAGGCGACCTCCTACGAGCAGTACTTC. It translates to CASAFEATSYEQYF.

The chain links TRBV6-5 to TRBJ2-3; 8 bases map to TRBD2. V was pared by 5 bases and J by 1 base, with 5 bases of the junction left unmatched. CDR3 size: 15 residues. CDR1 and CDR2 (germline): MNHEY, SVGAGI. The CDR3 region is CASSSGSQGTDTQYF. The CDR3 DNA reads TGTGCCAGCAGTAGCGGGAGCCAAGGCACAGATACGCAGTATTTT.

This clone has only a few counts. V gene TRBV5-1 combines with J gene TRBJ2-7; TRBD2 matches at 7 bases. This CDR3 spans 17 amino acids. J was trimmed by 4 bases and V by 0 bases; bases with no gene match: 13. Per the germline V gene, CDR1 is SGHRS and CDR2 is YFSETQ. The CDR3 loop reads CASSLAGSGAASYEQYF. CDR3 DNA: TGCGCCAGCAGCTTGGCCGGGAGCGGGGCCGCAAGTTACGAGCAGTACTTC.

V gene TRBV20-1 combines with J gene TRBJ1-1; D is ambiguous. This CDR3 is built from 16 residues. Trimming shortened V by 3 bases and J by 5 bases, and 22 bases separated the two germline ends. Looked up from germline, CDR1 is DFQATT and CDR2 is SNEGSKA (reference sequence). The CDR3 DNA reads as TGCAGTGCTAGTTCCCCCCAAGGCCCAAGCGGGACTGAAGCTTTCTTT. Its translation is CSASSPQGPSGTEAFF.

With regard to this clone: At one end, the junction sequence differs from germline, possibly due to a read error. V gene TRBV6-6 combines with J gene TRBJ1-1, with 7 nucleotides matching TRBD1. CDR1 MNHNY and CDR2 SVGAGI come from the germline V gene (reference sequence). CDR3 length: 15 residues. The CDR3 nucleotides are TGTGCCAGCAGTGACTCGACAGGGATGAACACTGAAGCTTTCTTT. Translation gives CASSDSTGMNTEAFF.

The chain joins TRBV11-2 to TRBJ2-5; a weak D match, TRBD2 (5 bases). CDR1 is SGHAT, CDR2 FQNNGV, per germline. The V end was cut by 1 base, the J end by 3 bases, with 12 bases between. The CDR3 extends over 15 amino acids. CDR3 DNA: TGTGCCAGCAGCTTAGTGAGGGCCAGCAAAGAGACCCAGTACTTC. Encoded protein: CASSLVRASKETQYF. Variable domain in full (rest from reference TRBV11-2 and TRBJ2-5): EAGVAQSPRYKIIEKRQSVAFWCNPISGHATLYWYQQILGQGPKLLIQFQNNGVVDDSQLPKDRFSAERLKGVDSTLKIQPAKLEDSAVYLCASSLVRASKETQYFGPGTRLLVL.

This sequence joins TRBV7-8 and TRBJ2-3; a possible D gene is TRBD1 (6 bases). The CDR3 is 15 amino acids. Germline assignment: CDR1 SGHVS and CDR2 FQNEAQ. V was cut by 5 bases and J by 2 bases, with 14 bases left in between. CDR3 residues: CASSPNRVTTDTQYF. The CDR3 DNA reads as TGTGCCAGCAGCCCCAACAGGGTAACCACAGATACGCAGTATTTT. Looking up the rest from reference TRBV7-8 and TRBJ2-3 gives the full variable domain: GAGVSQSPRYKVAKRGQDVALRCDPISGHVSLFWYQQALGQGPEFLTYFQNEAQLDKSGLPSDRFFAERPEGSVSTLKIQRTQQEDSAVYLCASSPNRVTTDTQYFGPGTRLTVL.

The sample holds a few counts of this clone. V gene TRBV5-5 combines with J gene TRBJ1-6, with TRBD1 identical over 9 bases. This CDR3 has 14 amino acids. Germline CDR1 is SGHKS and CDR2 is YYEKEE (reference sequence). With V trimmed by 0 bases and J by 9 bases, 1 base remained unmatched. The CDR3 here is CASSLGTGVSPLHF. CDR3 DNA sequence: TGTGCCAGCAGCTTGGGGACAGGGGTTTCACCCCTCCACTTT.

This chain uses TRBV7-3 with TRBJ2-7, with 9 bases fitting TRBD1. After removal of 4 bases from V and 9 bases from J, the junction contained 7 bases not matched to a gene. This CDR3 has 13 residues. CDR1 is SGHTA, CDR2 FQGTGA, per germline. The CDR3 coding sequence is TGTGCCAGCAGCTCAACAGGGGGCGCGGGGCAGTACTTC. It encodes CASSSTGGAGQYF.

This clone was picked up one time. This sequence joins TRBV7-2 and TRBJ1-1; TRBD1 agrees at 7 bases. Germline V gives CDR1 SGHTA, CDR2 FQGNSA. Germline trimming cut 0 bases from V and 1 base from J; bases unmatched to any gene: 8. The length of the CDR3 is 17 residues. CDR3 sequence: CASSLALGQRKNTEAFF. DNA for the CDR3: TGTGCCAGCAGCTTAGCACTGGGACAGCGGAAGAACACTGAAGCTTTCTTT.

The V call is TRBV3-1 (or the pseudogene TRBV3-2), the J call TRBJ1-1, with D possibly matching TRBD1 (5 bases). The V and J ends lost 4 bases and 4 bases respectively, with 13 bases between them. The CDR3 runs to 14 residues. Germline loops: CDR1 LGHDT, CDR2 YNNKEL (reference sequence). CDR3 nucleotides: TGTGCCAGCAGCCTCGCAGGGAGGGGCACTGAAGCTTTCTTT. Its translation is CASSLAGRGTEAFF.

V is TRBV2 and J is TRBJ1-6; D is ambiguous. The germline V gene encodes CDR1 SNHLY and CDR2 FYNNEI. V lost 3 bases and J 11 bases, leaving 8 bases between the germline ends. The CDR3 is made up of 12 amino acids. The CDR3 is CASSDEITPLHF. DNA for the CDR3: TGTGCCAGCAGTGACGAGATAACACCCCTCCACTTT.

About this clone itself: At one end, the junction sequence differs from germline, possibly due to a read error. This chain uses TRBV2 with TRBJ2-7, with a weak D call TRBD2 (6 bases). The germline V gene encodes CDR1 SNHLY and CDR2 FYNNEI. This CDR3 has 11 amino acids. The CDR3, as DNA: TGTGCCAGCAGTGAGACCAGACTAGAACACTTC. It translates to CASSETRLEHF.

The V gene is TRBV5-6, the J gene TRBJ1-2; 9 nucleotides line up with TRBD1. Trimming removed 5 bases from V and 4 bases from J; junction bases left unmatched: 6. This CDR3 is 14 amino acids long. Germline V CDR1 and CDR2: SGHDT, YYEEEE. The CDR3 sequence is CASRITGGGYGYTF. The CDR3 bases are TGTGCCAGCAGGATAACAGGGGGCGGCTATGGCTACACCTTC.

The J gene is TRBJ1-2, the V gene TRBV30, with 11 bases lining up with TRBD1. V lost 3 bases, J lost 3 bases, and 6 bases stayed unmatched. Germline CDR1 GTSNPN, CDR2 SVGIG (reference sequence). This CDR3 is built from 15 residues. DNA for the CDR3: TGTGCCTGGAGGATGGACAGGGGGCCTGACTATGGCTACACCTTC. Protein: CAWRMDRGPDYGYTF.